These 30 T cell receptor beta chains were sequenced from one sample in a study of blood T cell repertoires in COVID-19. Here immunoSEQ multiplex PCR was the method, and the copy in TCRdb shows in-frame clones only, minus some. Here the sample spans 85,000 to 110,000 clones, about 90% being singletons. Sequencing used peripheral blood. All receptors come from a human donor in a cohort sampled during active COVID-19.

The CDR3 sequence: CASSFAYNQPQHF. CDR3 sequence (DNA): TGTGCCAGCAGCTTCGCCTACAATCAGCCCCAGCATTTT. The V call is TRBV7-8, the J call TRBJ1-5; the D is unclear. Trimming cost V 3 bases and J 3 bases, with 6 bases left between them. Germline-derived CDR1 and CDR2 are SGHVS and FQNEAQ. The CDR3 has 13 amino acids.

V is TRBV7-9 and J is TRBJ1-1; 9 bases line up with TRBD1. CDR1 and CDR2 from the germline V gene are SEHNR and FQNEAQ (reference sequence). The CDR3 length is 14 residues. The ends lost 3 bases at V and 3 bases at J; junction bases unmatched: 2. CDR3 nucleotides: TGTGCCAGCAGCTTCCGGGACAGGGACACTGAAGCTTTCTTT. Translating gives CASSFRDRDTEAFF.

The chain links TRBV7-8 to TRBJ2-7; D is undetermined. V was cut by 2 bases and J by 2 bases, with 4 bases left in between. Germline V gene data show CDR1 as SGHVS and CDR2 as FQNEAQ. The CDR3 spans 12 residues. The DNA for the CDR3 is TGTGCCAGCAGCTTATCCGCCTACGAGCAGTACTTC. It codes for CASSLSAYEQYF.

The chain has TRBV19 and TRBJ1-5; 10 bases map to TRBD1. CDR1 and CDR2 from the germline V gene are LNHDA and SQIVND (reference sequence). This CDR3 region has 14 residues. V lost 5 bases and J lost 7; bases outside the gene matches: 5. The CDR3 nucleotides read TGTGCCAGTAGTGACAGGGGGCTGGGGCAGCCCCAGCATTTT. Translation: CASSDRGLGQPQHF.

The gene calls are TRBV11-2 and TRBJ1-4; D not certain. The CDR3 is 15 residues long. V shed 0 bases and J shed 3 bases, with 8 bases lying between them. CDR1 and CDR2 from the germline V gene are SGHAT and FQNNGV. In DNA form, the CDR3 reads TGTGCCAGCAGCTTAGAGTACTCTCCTAATGAAAAACTGTTTTTT. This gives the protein CASSLEYSPNEKLFF.

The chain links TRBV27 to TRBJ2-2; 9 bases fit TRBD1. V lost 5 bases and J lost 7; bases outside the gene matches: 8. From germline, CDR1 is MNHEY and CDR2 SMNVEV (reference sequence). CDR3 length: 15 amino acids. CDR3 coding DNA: TGTGCCAGCAGTGACCAGGGACAGGGTATCGGGGAGCTGTTTTTT. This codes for CASSDQGQGIGELFF.

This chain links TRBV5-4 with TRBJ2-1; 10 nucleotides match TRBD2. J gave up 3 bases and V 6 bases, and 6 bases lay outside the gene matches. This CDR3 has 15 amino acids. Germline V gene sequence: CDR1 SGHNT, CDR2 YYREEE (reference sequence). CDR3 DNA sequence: TGTGCCAGCACCAAACTAGCGGGATACTACAATGAGCAGTTCTTC. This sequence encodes CASTKLAGYYNEQFF.

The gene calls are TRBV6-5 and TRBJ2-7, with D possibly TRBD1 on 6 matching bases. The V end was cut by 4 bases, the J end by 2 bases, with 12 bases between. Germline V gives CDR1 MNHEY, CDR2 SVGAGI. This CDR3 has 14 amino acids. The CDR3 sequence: CASSFLTGAYEQYF. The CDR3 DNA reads TGTGCCAGCAGTTTCCTGACAGGAGCCTACGAGCAGTACTTC.

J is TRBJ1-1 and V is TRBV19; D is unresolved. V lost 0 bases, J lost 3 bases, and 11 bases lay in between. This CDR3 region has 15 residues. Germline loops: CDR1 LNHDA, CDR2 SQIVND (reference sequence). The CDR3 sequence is CASSIDESRDTEAFF. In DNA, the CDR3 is TGTGCCAGTAGTATAGATGAGAGTCGGGACACTGAAGCTTTCTTT.

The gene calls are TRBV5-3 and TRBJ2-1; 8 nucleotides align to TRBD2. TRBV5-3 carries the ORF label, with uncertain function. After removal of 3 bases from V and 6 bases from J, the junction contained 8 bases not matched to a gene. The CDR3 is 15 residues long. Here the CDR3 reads CARSYGLASGNEQFF. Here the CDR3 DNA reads TGTGCCAGAAGCTACGGACTAGCATCGGGCAATGAGCAGTTCTTC.

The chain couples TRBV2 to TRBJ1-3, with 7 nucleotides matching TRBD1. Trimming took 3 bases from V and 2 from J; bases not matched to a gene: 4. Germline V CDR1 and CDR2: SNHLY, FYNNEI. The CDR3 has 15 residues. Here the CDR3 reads CASSEDRYPGNTIYF. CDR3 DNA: TGTGCCAGCAGTGAGGACAGGTATCCTGGAAACACCATATATTTT.

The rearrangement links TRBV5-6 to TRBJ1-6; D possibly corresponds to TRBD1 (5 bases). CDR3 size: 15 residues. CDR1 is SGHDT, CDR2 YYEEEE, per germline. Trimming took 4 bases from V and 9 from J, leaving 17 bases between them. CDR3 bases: TGTGCCAGCAGCACGGACATTAGGGGTTCTTCACCCCTCCACTTT. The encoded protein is CASSTDIRGSSPLHF.

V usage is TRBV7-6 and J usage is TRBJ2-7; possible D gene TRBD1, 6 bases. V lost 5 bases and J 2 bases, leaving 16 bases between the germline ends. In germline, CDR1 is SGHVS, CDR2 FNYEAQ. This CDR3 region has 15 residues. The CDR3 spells CASSPSPGQAYEQYF. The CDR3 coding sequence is TGTGCCAGCAGCCCCTCCCCGGGACAAGCCTACGAGCAGTACTTC. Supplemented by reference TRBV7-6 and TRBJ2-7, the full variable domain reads GAGVSQSPRYKVTKRGQDVALRCDPISGHVSLYWYRQALGQGPEFLTYFNYEAQQDKSGLPNDRFSAERPEGSISTLTIQRTEQRDSAMYRCASSPSPGQAYEQYFGPGTRLTVT.

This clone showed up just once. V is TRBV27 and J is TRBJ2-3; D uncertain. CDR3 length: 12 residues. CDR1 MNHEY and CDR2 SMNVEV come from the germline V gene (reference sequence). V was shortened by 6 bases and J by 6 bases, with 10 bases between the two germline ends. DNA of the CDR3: TGTGCCAGCAGAACTCTATGGGATACGCAGTATTTT. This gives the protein CASRTLWDTQYF.

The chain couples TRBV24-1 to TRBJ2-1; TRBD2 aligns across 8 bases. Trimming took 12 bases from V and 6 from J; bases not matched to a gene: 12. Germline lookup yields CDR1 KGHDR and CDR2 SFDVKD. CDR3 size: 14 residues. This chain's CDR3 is CAVRNDGGVNEQFF. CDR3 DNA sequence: TGTGCCGTACGGAATGACGGGGGGGTCAATGAGCAGTTCTTC.

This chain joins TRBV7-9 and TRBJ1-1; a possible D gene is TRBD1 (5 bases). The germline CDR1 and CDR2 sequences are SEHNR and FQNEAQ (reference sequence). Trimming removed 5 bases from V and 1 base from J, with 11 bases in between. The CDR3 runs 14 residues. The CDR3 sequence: CASSPIGENTEAFF. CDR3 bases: TGTGCCAGCAGCCCCATAGGGGAGAACACTGAAGCTTTCTTT.

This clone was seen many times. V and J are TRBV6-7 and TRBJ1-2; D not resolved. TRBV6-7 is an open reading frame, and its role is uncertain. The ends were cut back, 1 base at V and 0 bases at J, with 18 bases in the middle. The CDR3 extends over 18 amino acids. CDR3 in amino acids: CASSYFRIGRAANYGYTF. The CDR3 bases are TGTGCCAGCAGTTACTTTCGTATAGGGAGGGCGGCTAACTATGGCTACACCTTC.

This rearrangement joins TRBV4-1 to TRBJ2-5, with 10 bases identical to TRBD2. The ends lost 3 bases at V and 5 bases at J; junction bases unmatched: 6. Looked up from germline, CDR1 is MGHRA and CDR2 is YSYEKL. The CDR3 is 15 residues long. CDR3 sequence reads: CASSHSGRIRETQYF. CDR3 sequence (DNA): TGCGCCAGCAGCCATAGCGGGAGGATCCGGGAGACCCAGTACTTC.

CDR3 residues: CASSDSGGAPDTQYF. For the CDR3, the DNA is TGTGCCAGCAGCGATAGCGGGGGGGCCCCCGATACGCAGTATTTT. V and J are TRBV9 and TRBJ2-3; 11 nucleotides match TRBD2. Trimming cost V 3 bases and J 6 bases; bases outside gene matches: 6. Germline CDR1 SGDLS, CDR2 YYNGEE. The CDR3 sequence is 15 residues long.

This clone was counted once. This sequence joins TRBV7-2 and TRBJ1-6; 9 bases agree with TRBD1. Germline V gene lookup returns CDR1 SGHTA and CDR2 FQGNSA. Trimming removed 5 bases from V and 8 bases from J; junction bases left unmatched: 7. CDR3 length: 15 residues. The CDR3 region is CASSSTDRGYSPLHF. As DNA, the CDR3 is TGTGCCAGCAGCAGTACGGACAGGGGTTATTCACCCCTCCACTTT. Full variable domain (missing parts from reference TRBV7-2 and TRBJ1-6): GAGVSQSPSNKVTEKGKDVELRCDPISGHTALYWYRQSLGQGLEFLIYFQGNSAPDKSGLPSDRFSAERTGGSVSTLTIQRTQQEDSAVYLCASSSTDRGYSPLHFGNGTRLTVT.

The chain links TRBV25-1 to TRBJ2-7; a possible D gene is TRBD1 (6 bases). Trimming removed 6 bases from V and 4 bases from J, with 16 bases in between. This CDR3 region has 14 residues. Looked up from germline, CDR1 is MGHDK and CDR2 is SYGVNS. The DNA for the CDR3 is TGTGCCAGCAGCCTGACAGGTCGGCGGTACGAGCAGTACTTC. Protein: CASSLTGRRYEQYF.

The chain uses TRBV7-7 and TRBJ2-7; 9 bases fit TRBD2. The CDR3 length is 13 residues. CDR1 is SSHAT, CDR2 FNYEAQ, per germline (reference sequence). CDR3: CASSPGLASPQYF. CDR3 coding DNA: TGTGCTAGTTCCCCGGGACTAGCTTCACCGCAGTACTTC.

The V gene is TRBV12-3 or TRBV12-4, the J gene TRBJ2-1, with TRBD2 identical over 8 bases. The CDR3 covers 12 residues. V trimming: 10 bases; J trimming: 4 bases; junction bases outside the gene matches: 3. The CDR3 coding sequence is TGTGCCACGGGAGGGGTATACAATGAGCAGTTCTTC. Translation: CATGGVYNEQFF.

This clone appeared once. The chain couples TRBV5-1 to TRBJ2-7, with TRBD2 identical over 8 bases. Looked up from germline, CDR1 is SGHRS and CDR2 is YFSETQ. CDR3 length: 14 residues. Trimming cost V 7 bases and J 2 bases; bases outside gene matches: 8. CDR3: CASRGGSGAYEQYF. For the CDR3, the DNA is TGCGCCAGCCGGGGGGGTTCAGGAGCCTACGAGCAGTACTTC.

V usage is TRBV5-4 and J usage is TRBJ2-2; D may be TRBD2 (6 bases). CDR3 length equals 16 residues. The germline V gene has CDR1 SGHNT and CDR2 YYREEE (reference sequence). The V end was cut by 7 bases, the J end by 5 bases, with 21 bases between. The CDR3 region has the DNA TGTGCCAGCGGCCCTATACGGGGACTGAATACCGGGGAGCTGTTTTTT. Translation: CASGPIRGLNTGELFF. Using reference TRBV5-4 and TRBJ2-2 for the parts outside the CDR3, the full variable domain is ETGVTQSPTHLIKTRGQQVTLRCSSQSGHNTVSWYQQALGQGPQFIFQYYREEENGRGNFPPRFSGLQFPNYSSELNVNALELDDSALYLCASGPIRGLNTGELFFGEGSRLTVL.

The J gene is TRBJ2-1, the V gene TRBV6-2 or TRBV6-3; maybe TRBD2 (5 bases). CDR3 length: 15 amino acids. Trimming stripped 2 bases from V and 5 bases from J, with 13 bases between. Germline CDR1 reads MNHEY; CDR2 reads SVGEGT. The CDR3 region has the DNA TGTGCCAGCAGTTACCTTCTAGCTTTGGACAATGAGCAGTTCTTC. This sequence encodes CASSYLLALDNEQFF.

DNA for the CDR3: TGTGCCAGCAGCCCTGGACAGGGTGGGTGCGCTTTCTTT. This codes for CASSPGQGGCAFF. The rearrangement uses TRBV13 and TRBJ1-1, with 8 bases that match TRBD1. This CDR3 is built from 13 residues. Looked up from germline, CDR1 is PRHDT and CDR2 is FYEKMQ (reference sequence). V lost 5 bases, J lost 11 bases, and 10 bases stayed unmatched.

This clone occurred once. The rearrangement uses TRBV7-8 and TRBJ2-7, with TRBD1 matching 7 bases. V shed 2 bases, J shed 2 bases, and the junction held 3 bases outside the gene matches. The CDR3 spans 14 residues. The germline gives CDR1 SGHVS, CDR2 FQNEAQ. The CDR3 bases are TGTGCCAGCAGCTTAAGACAGGGACCCTACGAGCAGTACTTC. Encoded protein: CASSLRQGPYEQYF.

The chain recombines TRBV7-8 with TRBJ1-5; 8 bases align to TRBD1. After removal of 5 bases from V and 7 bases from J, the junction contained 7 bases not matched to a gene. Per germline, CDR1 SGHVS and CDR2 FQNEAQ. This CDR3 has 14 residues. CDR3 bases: TGTGCCAGCAGCCTCGGACAGGGAGGACAGCCCCAGCATTTT. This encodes CASSLGQGGQPQHF.

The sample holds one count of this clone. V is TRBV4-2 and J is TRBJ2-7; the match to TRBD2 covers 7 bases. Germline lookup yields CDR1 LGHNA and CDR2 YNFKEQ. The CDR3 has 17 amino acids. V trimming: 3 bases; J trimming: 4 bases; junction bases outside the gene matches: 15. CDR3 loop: CASSQNHQELAFYEQYF. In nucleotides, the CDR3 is TGTGCCAGCAGCCAGAACCACCAGGAACTAGCGTTTTACGAGCAGTACTTC.